This is a list of T cell receptor beta chains from one sample in a study of blood T cell repertoires in COVID-19. Measured with immunoSEQ multiplex PCR; TCRdb has only the in-frame clones, and not every one. The data show about 290,000 clones, roughly 86% seen once. Input material: peripheral blood. All receptors come from a woman aged 25 to 39 with COVID-19, enrolled during active disease. The CDR3 runs from the conserved cysteine through the conserved F or W. Each record gives: clone size, J gene, CDR3 length, D gene, V gene, CDR3 protein, CDR3 DNA. The D gene is left open where the match is weak. Clone size is stated in some rows and not others, as once, few, many or a class when expanded.

>NA|TRBJ1-2|16|NA|TRBV4-1
CASSQEDYRRAYGYTF
TGCGCCAGCAGCCAAGAGGATTACAGGAGGGCCTATGGCTACACCTTC
>NA|TRBJ2-7|13|NA|TRBV6-5
CASNVDSSYEQYF
TGTGCCAGCAACGTAGACAGCTCCTACGAGCAGTACTTC
>NA|TRBJ2-7|15|NA|TRBV7-5
CVRSFAGQPVYEQYF
TGTGTCAGAAGCTTTGCGGGACAGCCTGTCTACGAGCAGTACTTC
>NA|TRBJ1-2|17|TRBD1|TRBV27
CASSLGTGTGTNYGYTF
TGTGCCAGCAGTTTGGGAACCGGGACAGGGACTAACTATGGCTACACCTTC
>NA|TRBJ2-1|15|TRBD2|TRBV18
CASSPAVLAAYEQFF
TGTGCCAGCTCCCCTGCCGTACTAGCGGCCTATGAGCAGTTCTTC
>once|TRBJ2-1|15|NA|TRBV5-6
CASSFYWSPGNEQFF
TGTGCCAGCAGCTTTTATTGGTCTCCGGGCAATGAGCAGTTCTTC
>once|TRBJ1-6|13|NA|TRBV19
CASQIAPNSPLHF
TGTGCCAGTCAGATTGCCCCCAATTCACCCCTCCACTTT
>few|TRBJ1-2|12|NA|TRBV5-6
CASSLVPYGYTF
TGTGCCAGCAGCTTGGTCCCGTATGGCTACACCTTC
>NA|TRBJ1-1|14|TRBD1|TRBV2
CASSRTGGNTEAFF
TGTGCCAGCAGCCGGACAGGGGGGAACACTGAAGCTTTCTTT
>NA|TRBJ2-1|12|NA|TRBV28
CASNNYPGGQFF
TGTGCCAGCAATAACTACCCCGGGGGGCAGTTCTTC
>NA|TRBJ2-1|17|NA|TRBV3-1/TRBV3-2
CASSQASGRIVGNEQFF
TGTGCCAGCAGCCAAGCCAGCGGTCGAATAGTAGGCAATGAGCAGTTCTTC
>NA|TRBJ2-7|13|NA|TRBV27
CASSDGLSYEQYF
TGTGCCAGCAGTGACGGACTCTCCTACGAGCAGTACTTC
>NA|TRBJ2-7|11|NA|TRBV29-1
CSVRDSVEQYF
TGCAGCGTTCGGGACTCTGTCGAGCAGTACTTC
>NA|TRBJ2-2|14|TRBD1|TRBV6-5
CASRRQGVNGELFF
TGTGCCAGCAGACGACAGGGGGTCAACGGGGAGCTGTTTTTT
>NA|TRBJ2-7|15|TRBD1|TRBV5-1
CASSLHSTGGYEQYF
TGCGCCAGCAGCCTTCACTCAACAGGGGGCTACGAGCAGTACTTC
>NA|TRBJ2-3|16|TRBD2|TRBV5-4
CASSTRTSGITDTQYF
TGTGCCAGCAGCACTCGGACTAGCGGGATCACAGATACGCAGTATTTT
>NA|TRBJ2-2|18|TRBD2|TRBV4-1
CASSQDRLAGTNTGELFF
TGCGCCAGCAGCCAAGATCGACTAGCGGGAACGAACACCGGGGAGCTGTTTTTT
>NA|TRBJ2-7|15|TRBD2|TRBV11-2
CASSPGLAGAYEQYF
TGTGCCAGCAGCCCAGGACTAGCGGGGGCCTACGAGCAGTACTTC
>NA|TRBJ2-3|14|TRBD2|TRBV5-1
CASSPGGRGDTQYF
TGCGCCAGCAGTCCGGGGGGACGGGGGGATACGCAGTATTTT
>NA|TRBJ1-2|15|NA|TRBV23-1
CASSHGRAKNYGYTF
TGCGCCAGCAGTCATGGGCGGGCAAAGAACTATGGCTACACCTTC
>NA|TRBJ1-5|14|NA|TRBV13
CASSRPGKGQPQHF
TGTGCCAGCAGCCGGCCGGGGAAGGGTCAGCCCCAGCATTTT
>few|TRBJ2-1|18|TRBD1|TRBV5-1
CASSLVVGGDRGLNEQFF
TGCGCCAGCAGCTTGGTAGTTGGTGGGGACAGGGGGCTAAATGAGCAGTTCTTC
>NA|TRBJ1-1|16|NA|TRBV5-4
CASSLGSTGPNTEAFF
TGTGCCAGCAGCCTAGGATCGACAGGCCCTAACACTGAAGCTTTCTTT
>NA|TRBJ2-4|14|TRBD2|TRBV7-2
CASSYSGGRNIQYF
TGTGCCAGCAGCTATAGCGGGGGGAGGAACATTCAGTACTTC
>NA|TRBJ2-2|16|NA|TRBV5-6
CASSPPSGADTGELFF
TGTGCCAGCAGCCCCCCGTCAGGGGCAGACACCGGGGAGCTGTTTTTT
>NA|TRBJ2-7|16|NA|TRBV5-4
CASSLSFRDTSYEQYF
TGTGCCAGCAGCTTAAGTTTTAGGGACACTTCCTACGAGCAGTACTTC
>NA|TRBJ2-7|13|NA|TRBV18
CASSPPVGQEQYF
TGTGCCAGCTCACCACCTGTGGGGCAAGAGCAGTACTTC
>NA|TRBJ2-7|15|TRBD1|TRBV5-4
CASSSPGTGGFEQYF
TGTGCCAGCAGCTCCCCCGGGACAGGGGGCTTCGAGCAGTACTTC
>once|TRBJ2-7|15|NA|TRBV19
CASSAGTPSFYEQYF
TGTGCCAGTAGTGCCGGGACACCGAGTTTCTACGAGCAGTACTTC
>NA|TRBJ1-2|14|NA|TRBV19
CASSTGTQYYGYTF
TGTGCCAGTAGTACAGGAACCCAATACTATGGCTACACCTTC
>NA|TRBJ1-1|12|NA|TRBV7-6
CASSSPPGAAFF
TGTGCCAGCAGCTCTCCTCCTGGGGCGGCTTTCTTT
>NA|TRBJ2-3|12|NA|TRBV5-1
CASRPLGDTQYF
TGCGCCAGCAGACCGCTCGGAGATACGCAGTATTTT
>once|TRBJ2-2|18|TRBD1|TRBV10-1
CASSGGQGWSDRTGELFF
TGCGCCAGCAGTGGGGGACAGGGATGGTCTGACCGGACCGGGGAGCTGTTTTTT
>NA|TRBJ1-1|14|TRBD1|TRBV3-1/TRBV3-2
CASSLRTGGTEAFF
TGTGCCAGCAGCCTCAGGACAGGGGGCACTGAAGCTTTCTTT
>few|TRBJ2-2|16|TRBD1|TRBV7-9
CASSLLPQGYTGELFF
TGTGCCAGCAGCTTACTTCCACAGGGGTACACCGGGGAGCTGTTTTTT
>NA|TRBJ1-5|13|NA|TRBV12-3/TRBV12-4
CASSNRDNQPQHF
TGTGCCAGCAGTAACCGGGATAATCAGCCCCAGCATTTT
>NA|TRBJ1-1|13|NA|TRBV7-9
CASSRFSDTEAFF
TGTGCCAGCAGCCGTTTTTCGGACACTGAAGCTTTCTTT
>NA|TRBJ2-3|21|TRBD2|TRBV12-5
CASGLVQTSGFRLGSTDTQYF
TGTGCTAGTGGTTTGGTACAAACTAGCGGGTTCCGCCTTGGGTCCACAGATACGCAGTATTTT
>NA|TRBJ1-5|16|NA|TRBV5-6
CASSVAGQGPNQPQHF
TGTGCCAGCAGCGTGGCGGGTCAGGGGCCCAATCAGCCCCAGCATTTT
>NA|TRBJ1-2|15|NA|TRBV5-1
CASSLVTIRGYGYTF
TGCGCCAGCAGCTTGGTGACCATTAGAGGCTATGGCTACACCTTC
>NA|TRBJ2-7|16|NA|TRBV28
CASSWEWQTYTYEQYF
TGTGCCAGCAGTTGGGAGTGGCAGACATATACCTACGAGCAGTACTTC
>NA|TRBJ1-1|14|NA|TRBV5-1
CASSLEGQNTEAFF
TGCGCCAGCAGCTTGGAGGGGCAGAACACTGAAGCTTTCTTT
>NA|TRBJ2-1|15|NA|TRBV5-4
CASSRDSSSYNEQFF
TGTGCCAGCAGTCGAGACTCGAGCTCCTACAATGAGCAGTTCTTC
>NA|TRBJ2-5|15|TRBD2|TRBV5-4
CASSISGGRQETQYF
TGTGCCAGCAGCATTAGCGGGGGAAGACAAGAGACCCAGTACTTC
>NA|TRBJ1-6|13|NA|TRBV18
CASSPAPNSPLHF
TGTGCCAGCTCACCAGCGCCAAATTCACCCCTCCACTTT
>NA|TRBJ1-1|19|TRBD1|TRBV9
CASSVALPGLVKGQGLPFF
TGTGCCAGCAGCGTAGCGTTACCGGGGTTGGTTAAAGGACAGGGATTGCCTTTCTTT
>NA|TRBJ1-2|13|NA|TRBV5-4
CASSLGVAAGYTF
TGTGCCAGCAGCTTGGGAGTGGCGGCGGGCTACACCTTC
>NA|TRBJ1-1|13|NA|TRBV27
CASSLSGGTEAFF
TGTGCCAGCAGTTTATCTGGAGGGACTGAAGCTTTCTTT
>NA|TRBJ1-5|16|NA|TRBV15
CATSRPVPGANQPQHF
TGTGCCACCAGCAGGCCCGTCCCTGGGGCTAATCAGCCCCAGCATTTT
>NA|TRBJ2-1|16|NA|TRBV21-1
CASSIYGWLLYNEQFF
TGTGCCAGCAGCATTTACGGGTGGCTACTCTACAATGAGCAGTTCTTC
>NA|TRBJ1-4|17|NA|TRBV23-1
CASSRTRTRRPRRKLFF
TGCGCCAGCAGCCGGACACGGACAAGGCGCCCCCGAAGGAAACTGTTTTTT
>NA|TRBJ2-2|16|TRBD2|TRBV6-5
CASSYSRGGHTGELFF
TGTGCCAGCAGTTATTCTCGGGGGGGCCACACCGGGGAGCTGTTTTTT
>NA|TRBJ1-6|15|NA|TRBV5-4
CASSYGGEMNSPLHF
TGTGCCAGCAGCTACGGGGGAGAGATGAATTCACCCCTCCACTTT
>NA|TRBJ1-1|13|NA|TRBV2
CARSGPGDTEAFF
TGTGCCCGCTCAGGACCGGGGGACACTGAAGCTTTCTTT
>NA|TRBJ1-4|13|NA|TRBV18
CASSQGANEKLFF
TGTGCCAGCTCACAGGGGGCTAATGAAAAACTGTTTTTT
>NA|TRBJ2-1|15|TRBD2|TRBV6-2/TRBV6-3
CASSYPGTRGNEQFF
TGTGCCAGCAGTTACCCCGGGACTAGGGGGAATGAGCAGTTCTTC
>NA|TRBJ2-1|15|TRBD2|TRBV6-5
CASSPGLATYNEQFF
TGTGCCAGTTCGCCGGGACTAGCGACCTACAATGAGCAGTTCTTC
>NA|TRBJ1-6|14|NA|TRBV7-2
CVSSVQNYNSPLHF
TGTGTCAGCAGCGTACAGAACTATAATTCACCCCTCCACTTT
>few|TRBJ1-2|17|TRBD1|TRBV28
CASSLDWDRGRFYGYTF
TGTGCCAGCAGTTTGGACTGGGACAGGGGGCGCTTCTATGGCTACACCTTC
>few|TRBJ2-1|13|NA|TRBV14
CASSQVAYNEQFF
TGTGCCAGCAGCCAAGTCGCCTACAATGAGCAGTTCTTC